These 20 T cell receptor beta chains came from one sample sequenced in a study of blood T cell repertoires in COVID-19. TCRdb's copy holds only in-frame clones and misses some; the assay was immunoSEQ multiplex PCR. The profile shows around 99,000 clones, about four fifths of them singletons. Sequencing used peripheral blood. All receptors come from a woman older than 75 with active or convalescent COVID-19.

The CDR3 bases are TGTGCCAGCCGCACAGGGGGTCAGCCCCAGCATTTT. Translated, it gives CASRTGGQPQHF. The chain links TRBV6-1 to TRBJ1-5, with 8 bases aligning to TRBD1. Germline V lookup: CDR1 MNHNS, CDR2 SASEGT. V gave up 8 bases and J gave up 6 bases; unmatched junction bases: 3. The CDR3 totals 12 residues.

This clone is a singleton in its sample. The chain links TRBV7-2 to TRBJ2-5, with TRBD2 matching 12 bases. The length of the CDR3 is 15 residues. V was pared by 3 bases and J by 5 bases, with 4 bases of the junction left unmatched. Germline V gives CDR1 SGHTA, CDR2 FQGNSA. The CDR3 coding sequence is TGTGCCAGCAGCTTGACTAGCGGGAGTTTTGAGACCCAGTACTTC. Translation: CASSLTSGSFETQYF. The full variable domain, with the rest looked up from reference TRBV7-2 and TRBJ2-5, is GAGVSQSPSNKVTEKGKDVELRCDPISGHTALYWYRQSLGQGLEFLIYFQGNSAPDKSGLPSDRFSAERTGGSVSTLTIQRTQQEDSAVYLCASSLTSGSFETQYFGPGTRLLVL.

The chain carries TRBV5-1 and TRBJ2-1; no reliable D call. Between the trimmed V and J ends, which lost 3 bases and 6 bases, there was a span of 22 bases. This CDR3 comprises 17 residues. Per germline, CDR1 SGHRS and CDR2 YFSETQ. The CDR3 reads CASSSTPTGNPPNEQFF. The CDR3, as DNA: TGCGCCAGCAGCTCAACGCCGACTGGAAACCCACCCAATGAGCAGTTCTTC.

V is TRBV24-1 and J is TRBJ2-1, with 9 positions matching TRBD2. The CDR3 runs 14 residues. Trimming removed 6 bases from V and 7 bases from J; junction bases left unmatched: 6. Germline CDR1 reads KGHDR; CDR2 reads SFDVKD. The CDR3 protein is CATSRAGGGNEQFF. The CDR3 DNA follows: TGTGCCACCAGTAGGGCGGGAGGGGGTAATGAGCAGTTCTTC.

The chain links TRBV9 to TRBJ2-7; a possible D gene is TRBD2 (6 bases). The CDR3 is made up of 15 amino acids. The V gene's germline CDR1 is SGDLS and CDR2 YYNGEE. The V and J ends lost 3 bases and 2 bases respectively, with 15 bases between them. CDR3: CASSAGTSIAYEQYF. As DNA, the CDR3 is TGTGCCAGCAGCGCAGGGACTTCGATAGCCTACGAGCAGTACTTC.

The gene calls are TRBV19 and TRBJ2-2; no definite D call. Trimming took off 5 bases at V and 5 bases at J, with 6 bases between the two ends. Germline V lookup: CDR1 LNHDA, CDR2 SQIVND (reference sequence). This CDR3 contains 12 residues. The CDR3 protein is CASSLLTGELFF. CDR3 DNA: TGTGCCAGTAGTCTATTGACCGGGGAGCTGTTTTTT.

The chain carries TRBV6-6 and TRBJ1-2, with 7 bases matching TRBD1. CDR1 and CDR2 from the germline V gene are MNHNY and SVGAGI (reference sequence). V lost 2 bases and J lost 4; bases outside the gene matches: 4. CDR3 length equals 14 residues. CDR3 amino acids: CASSYGGTAYGYTF. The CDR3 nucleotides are TGTGCCAGCAGTTACGGGGGGACAGCCTATGGCTACACCTTC.

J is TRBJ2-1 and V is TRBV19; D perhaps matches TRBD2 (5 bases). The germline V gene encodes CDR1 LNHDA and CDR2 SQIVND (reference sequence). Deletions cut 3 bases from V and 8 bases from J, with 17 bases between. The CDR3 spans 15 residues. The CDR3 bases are TGTGCCAGTAGTATCGCGCTAGCTACTAGGGATGAGCAGTTCTTC. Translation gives CASSIALATRDEQFF.

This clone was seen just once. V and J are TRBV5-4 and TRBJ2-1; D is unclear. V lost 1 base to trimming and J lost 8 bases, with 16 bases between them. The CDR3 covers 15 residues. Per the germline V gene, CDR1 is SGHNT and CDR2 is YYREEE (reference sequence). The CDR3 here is CASSLKEFSRDEQFF. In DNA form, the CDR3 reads TGTGCCAGCAGCTTGAAGGAGTTCAGTCGGGATGAGCAGTTCTTC.

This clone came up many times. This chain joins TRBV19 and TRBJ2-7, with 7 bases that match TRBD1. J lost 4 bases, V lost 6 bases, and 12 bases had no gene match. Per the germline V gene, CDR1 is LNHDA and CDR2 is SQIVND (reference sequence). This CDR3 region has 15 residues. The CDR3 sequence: CASRSTGAGVYEQYF. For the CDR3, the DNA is TGTGCCAGTAGGTCTACAGGGGCCGGGGTGTACGAGCAGTACTTC. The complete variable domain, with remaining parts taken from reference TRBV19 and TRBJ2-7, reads DGGITQSPKYLFRKEGQNVTLSCEQNLNHDAMYWYRQDPGQGLRLIYYSQIVNDFQKGDIAEGYSVSREKKESFPLTVTSAQKNPTAFYLCASRSTGAGVYEQYFGPGTRLTVT.

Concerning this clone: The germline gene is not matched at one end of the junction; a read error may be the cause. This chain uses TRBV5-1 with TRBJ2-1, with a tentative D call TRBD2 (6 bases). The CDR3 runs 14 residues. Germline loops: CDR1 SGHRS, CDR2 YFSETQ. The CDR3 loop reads CASSETRAYNEQFF. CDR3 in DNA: TGTGCCAGCAGCGAGACTAGAGCCTACAATGAGCAGTTCTTC.

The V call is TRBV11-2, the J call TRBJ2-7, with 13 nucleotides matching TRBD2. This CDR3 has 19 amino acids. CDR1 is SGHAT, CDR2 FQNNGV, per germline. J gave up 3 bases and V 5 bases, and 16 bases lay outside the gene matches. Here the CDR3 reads CASSPPLAGGPRPLYEQYF. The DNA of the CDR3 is TGTGCCAGCAGCCCACCACTAGCGGGAGGGCCAAGGCCCCTCTACGAGCAGTACTTC.

CDR3 sequence reads: CASTSNRLGQRIEAFF. In nucleotides, the CDR3 is TGTGCCAGCACTTCTAACAGGTTGGGACAGAGGATTGAAGCTTTCTTT. This chain uses TRBV27 with TRBJ1-1; 7 nucleotides align to TRBD1. The CDR3 totals 16 residues. Germline CDR1 and CDR2: MNHEY and SMNVEV (reference sequence). V shed 7 bases and J 7 bases; nucleotides not matched to a gene: 18.

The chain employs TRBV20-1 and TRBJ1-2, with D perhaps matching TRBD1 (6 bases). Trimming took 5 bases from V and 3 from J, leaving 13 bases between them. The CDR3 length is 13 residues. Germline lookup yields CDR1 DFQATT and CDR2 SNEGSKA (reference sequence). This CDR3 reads CSAGGGQYYGYTF. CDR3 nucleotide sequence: TGCAGTGCTGGTGGAGGACAGTACTATGGCTACACCTTC.

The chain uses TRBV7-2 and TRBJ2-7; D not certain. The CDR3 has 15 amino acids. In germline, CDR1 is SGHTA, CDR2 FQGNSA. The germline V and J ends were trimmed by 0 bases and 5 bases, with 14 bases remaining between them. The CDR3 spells CASSLASRIADEQYF. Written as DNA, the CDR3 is TGTGCCAGCAGCTTAGCGTCGAGGATCGCAGACGAGCAGTACTTC.

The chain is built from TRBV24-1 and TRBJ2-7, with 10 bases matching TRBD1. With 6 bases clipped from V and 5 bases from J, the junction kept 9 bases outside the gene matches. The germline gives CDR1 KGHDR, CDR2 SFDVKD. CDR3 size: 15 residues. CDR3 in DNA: TGTGCCACCAGTCACCCGGGGGGACAGGGGAACGAGCAGTACTTC. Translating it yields CATSHPGGQGNEQYF.

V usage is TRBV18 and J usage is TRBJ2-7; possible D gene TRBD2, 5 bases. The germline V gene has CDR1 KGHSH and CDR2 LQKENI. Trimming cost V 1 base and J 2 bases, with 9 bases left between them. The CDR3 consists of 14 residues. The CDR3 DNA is TGTGCCAGCTCACCACTAGGGAGCACCTACGAGCAGTACTTC. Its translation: CASSPLGSTYEQYF. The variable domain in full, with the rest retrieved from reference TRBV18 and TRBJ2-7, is NAGVMQNPRHLVRRRGQEARLRCSPMKGHSHVYWYRQLPEEGLKFMVYLQKENIIDESGMPKERFSAEFPKEGPSILRIQQVVRGDSAAYFCASSPLGSTYEQYFGPGTRLTVT.

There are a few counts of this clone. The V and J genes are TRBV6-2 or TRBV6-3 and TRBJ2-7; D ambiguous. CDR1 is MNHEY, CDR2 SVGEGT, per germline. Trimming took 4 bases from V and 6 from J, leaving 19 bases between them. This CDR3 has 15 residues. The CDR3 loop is CASSWSMVGLREQYF. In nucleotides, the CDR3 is TGTGCCAGCAGTTGGAGCATGGTAGGCTTACGCGAGCAGTACTTC.

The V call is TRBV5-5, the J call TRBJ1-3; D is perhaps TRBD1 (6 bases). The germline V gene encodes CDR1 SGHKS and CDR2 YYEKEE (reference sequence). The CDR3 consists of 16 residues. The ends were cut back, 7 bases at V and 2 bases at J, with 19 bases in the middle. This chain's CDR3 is CASGQTRASTGNTIYF. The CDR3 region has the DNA TGTGCCAGCGGACAGACGAGGGCCTCAACTGGAAACACCATATATTTT. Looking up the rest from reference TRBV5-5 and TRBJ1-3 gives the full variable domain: DAGVTQSPTHLIKTRGQQVTLRCSPISGHKSVSWYQQVLGQGPQFIFQYYEKEERGRGNFPDRFSARQFPNYSSELNVNALLLGDSALYLCASGQTRASTGNTIYFGEGSWLTVV.

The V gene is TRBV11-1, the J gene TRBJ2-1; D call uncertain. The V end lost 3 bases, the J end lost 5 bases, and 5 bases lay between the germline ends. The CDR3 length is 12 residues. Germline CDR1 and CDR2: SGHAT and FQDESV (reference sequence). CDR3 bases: TGTGCCAGCAGCTTCAACAACAATGAGCAGTTCTTC. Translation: CASSFNNNEQFF.